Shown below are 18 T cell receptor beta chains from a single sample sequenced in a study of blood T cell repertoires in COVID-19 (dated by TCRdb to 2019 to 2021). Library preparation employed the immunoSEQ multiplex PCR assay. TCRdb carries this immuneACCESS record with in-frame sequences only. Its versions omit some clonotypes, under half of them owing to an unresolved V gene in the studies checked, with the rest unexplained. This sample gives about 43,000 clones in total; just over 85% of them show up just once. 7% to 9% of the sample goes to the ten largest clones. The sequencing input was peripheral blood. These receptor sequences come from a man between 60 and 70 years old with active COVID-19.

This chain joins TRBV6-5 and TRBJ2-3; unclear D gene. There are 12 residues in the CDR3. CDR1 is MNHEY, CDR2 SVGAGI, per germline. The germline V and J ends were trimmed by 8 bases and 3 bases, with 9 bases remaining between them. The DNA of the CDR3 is TGTGCCAGCCGTCTTAGTACAGATACGCAGTATTTT. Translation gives CASRLSTDTQYF.

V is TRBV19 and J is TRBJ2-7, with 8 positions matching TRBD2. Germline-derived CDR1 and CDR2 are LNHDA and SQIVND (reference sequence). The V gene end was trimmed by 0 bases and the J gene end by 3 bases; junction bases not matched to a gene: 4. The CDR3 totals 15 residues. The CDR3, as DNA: TGTGCCAGTAGTATAGATATCGGGACTAGCTACGAGCAGTACTTC. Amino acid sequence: CASSIDIGTSYEQYF.

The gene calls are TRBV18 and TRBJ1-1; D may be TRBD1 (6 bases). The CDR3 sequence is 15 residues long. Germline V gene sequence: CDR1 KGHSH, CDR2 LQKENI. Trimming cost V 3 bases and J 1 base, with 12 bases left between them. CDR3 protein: CASSPTGQPNTEAFF. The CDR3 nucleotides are TGTGCCAGCTCACCCACGGGACAACCGAACACTGAAGCTTTCTTT.

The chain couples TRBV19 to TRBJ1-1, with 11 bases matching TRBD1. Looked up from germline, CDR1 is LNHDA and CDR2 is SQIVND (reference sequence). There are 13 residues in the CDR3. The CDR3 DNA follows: TGTGCTTCAACGGACAGGGGGCCGACTGAAGCTTTCTTT. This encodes CASTDRGPTEAFF.

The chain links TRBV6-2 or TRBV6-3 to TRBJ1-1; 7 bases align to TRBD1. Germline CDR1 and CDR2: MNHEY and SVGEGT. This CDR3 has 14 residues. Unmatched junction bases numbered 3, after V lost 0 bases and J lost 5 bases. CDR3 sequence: CASSYSRGQTEAFF. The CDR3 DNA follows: TGTGCCAGCAGTTACTCGAGGGGGCAAACTGAAGCTTTCTTT.

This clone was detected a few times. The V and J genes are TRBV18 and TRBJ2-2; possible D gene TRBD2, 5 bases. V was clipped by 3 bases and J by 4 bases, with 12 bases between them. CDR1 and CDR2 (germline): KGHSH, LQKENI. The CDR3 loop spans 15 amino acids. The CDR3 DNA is TGTGCCAGCTCACCGTTACGGGGTACCACCGGGGAGCTGTTTTTT. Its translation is CASSPLRGTTGELFF.

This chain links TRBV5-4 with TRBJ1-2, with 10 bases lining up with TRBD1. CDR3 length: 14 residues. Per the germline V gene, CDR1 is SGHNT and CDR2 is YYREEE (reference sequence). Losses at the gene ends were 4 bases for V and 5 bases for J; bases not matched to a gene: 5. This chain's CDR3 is CASSRDRGLYGYTF. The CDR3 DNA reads TGTGCCAGCAGCAGGGACAGGGGCCTTTATGGCTACACCTTC.

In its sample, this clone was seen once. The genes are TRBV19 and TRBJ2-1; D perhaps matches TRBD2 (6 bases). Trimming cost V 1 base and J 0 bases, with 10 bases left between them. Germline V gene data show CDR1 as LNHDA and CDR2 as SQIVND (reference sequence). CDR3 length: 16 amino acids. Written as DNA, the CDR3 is TGTGCCAGTAGTATAGGGAAGCGGGTCTCCTACAATGAGCAGTTCTTC. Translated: CASSIGKRVSYNEQFF.

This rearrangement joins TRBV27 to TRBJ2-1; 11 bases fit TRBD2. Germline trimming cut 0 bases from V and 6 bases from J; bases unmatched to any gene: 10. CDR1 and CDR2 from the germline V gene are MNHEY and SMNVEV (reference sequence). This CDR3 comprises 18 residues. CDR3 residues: CASSLSPSIAGGFNEQFF. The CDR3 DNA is TGTGCCAGCAGTTTATCGCCTTCAATAGCGGGAGGGTTCAATGAGCAGTTCTTC.

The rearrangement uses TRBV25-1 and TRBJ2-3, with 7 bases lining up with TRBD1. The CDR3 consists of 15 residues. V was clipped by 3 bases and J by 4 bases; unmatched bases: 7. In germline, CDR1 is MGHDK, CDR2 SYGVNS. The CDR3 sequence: CASSDMRQGADTQYF. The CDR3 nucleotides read TGTGCCAGCAGTGATATGCGACAGGGTGCAGATACGCAGTATTTT.

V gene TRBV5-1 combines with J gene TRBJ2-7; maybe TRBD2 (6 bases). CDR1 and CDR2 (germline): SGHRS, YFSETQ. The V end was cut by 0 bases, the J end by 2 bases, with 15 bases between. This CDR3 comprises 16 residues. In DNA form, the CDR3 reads TGCGCCAGCAGCTTGGCCTTAACTAGCATCCCCTACGAGCAGTACTTC. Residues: CASSLALTSIPYEQYF.

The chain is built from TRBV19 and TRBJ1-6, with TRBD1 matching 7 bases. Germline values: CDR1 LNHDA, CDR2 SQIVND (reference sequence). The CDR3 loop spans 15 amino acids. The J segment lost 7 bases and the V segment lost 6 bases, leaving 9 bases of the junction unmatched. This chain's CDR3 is CASRDYRGGNSPLHF. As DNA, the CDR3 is TGTGCCAGTAGGGATTACAGGGGTGGAAATTCACCCCTCCACTTT.

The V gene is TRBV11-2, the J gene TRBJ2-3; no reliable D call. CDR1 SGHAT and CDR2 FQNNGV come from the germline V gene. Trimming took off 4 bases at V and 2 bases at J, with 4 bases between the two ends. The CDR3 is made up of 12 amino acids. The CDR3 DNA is TGTGCCAGCAGCTCTTACACAGATACGCAGTATTTT. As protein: CASSSYTDTQYF.

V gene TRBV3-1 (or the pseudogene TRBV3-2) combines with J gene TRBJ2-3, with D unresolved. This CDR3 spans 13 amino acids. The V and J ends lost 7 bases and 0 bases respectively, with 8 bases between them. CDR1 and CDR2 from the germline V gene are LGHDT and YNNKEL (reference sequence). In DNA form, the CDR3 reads TGTGCCAGCACCCAGTTAAGCACAGATACGCAGTATTTT. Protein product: CASTQLSTDTQYF.

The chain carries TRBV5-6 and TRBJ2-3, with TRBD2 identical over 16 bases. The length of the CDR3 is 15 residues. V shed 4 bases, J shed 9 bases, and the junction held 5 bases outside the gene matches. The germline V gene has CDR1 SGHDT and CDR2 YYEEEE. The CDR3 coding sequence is TGTGCCAGCAGCCAGGGACTAGCGGGAGGGAGGACGCAGTATTTT. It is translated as CASSQGLAGGRTQYF. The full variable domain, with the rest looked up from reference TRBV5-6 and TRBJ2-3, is DAGVTQSPTHLIKTRGQQVTLRCSPKSGHDTVSWYQQALGQGPQFIFQYYEEEERQRGNFPDRFSGHQFPNYSSELNVNALLLGDSALYLCASSQGLAGGRTQYFGPGTRLTVL.

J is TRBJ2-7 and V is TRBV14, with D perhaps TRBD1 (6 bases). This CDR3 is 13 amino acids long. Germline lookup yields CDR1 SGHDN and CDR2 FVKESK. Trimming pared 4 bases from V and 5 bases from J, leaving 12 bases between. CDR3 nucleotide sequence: TGTGCCAGCAGCCCCGGGACAAAGAACGAGCAGTACTTC. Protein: CASSPGTKNEQYF.

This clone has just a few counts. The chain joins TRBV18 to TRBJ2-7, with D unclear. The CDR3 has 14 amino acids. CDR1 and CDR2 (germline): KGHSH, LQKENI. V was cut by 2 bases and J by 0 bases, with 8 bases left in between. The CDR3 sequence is CASSPGRPSYEQYF. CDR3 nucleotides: TGTGCCAGCTCACCAGGGCGCCCCTCCTACGAGCAGTACTTC.

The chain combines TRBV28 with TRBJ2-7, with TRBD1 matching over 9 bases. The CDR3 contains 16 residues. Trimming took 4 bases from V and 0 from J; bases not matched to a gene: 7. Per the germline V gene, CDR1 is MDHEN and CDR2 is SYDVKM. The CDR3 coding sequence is TGTGCCAGCAGTTCCCCCGGGACAGGGATCTCCTACGAGCAGTACTTC. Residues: CASSSPGTGISYEQYF.